One sample yielded the 9 T cell receptor beta chains listed below, sequenced in a study of early T cells in non-severe SARS-CoV-2 infection. MiXCR, run by TCRdb on the 5' RACE reads, gives a single entry per CDR3 protein. Of 86,000 or so distinct CDR3 sequences in the sample, over 5% were seen once. Material for sequencing was whole blood. The receptors shown here come from an adult who was a healthcare worker with PCR-confirmed SARS-CoV-2 infection or an uninfected control (not recorded which).

There are many counts of this clonotype. The V call is TRBV6-5, the J call TRBJ1-4; TRBD1 aligns across 7 bases. The length of the CDR3 is 15 residues. The germline V gene encodes CDR1 MNHEY and CDR2 SVGAGI. J gave up 6 bases and V 0 bases, and 4 bases lay outside the gene matches. The chain's CDR3 is CASSYSGRGDEKLFF. As DNA, the CDR3 is TGTGCCAGCAGTTACTCGGGCAGGGGGGATGAAAAACTGTTTTTT.

The sample holds many counts of this clonotype. The chain links TRBV11-2 to TRBJ2-3; TRBD2 might be the D (6 bases). Germline CDR1 SGHAT, CDR2 FQNNGV. Trimming took 3 bases from V and 2 from J, leaving 12 bases between them. CDR3 length: 15 amino acids. The CDR3 DNA follows: TGTGCCAGCAGCTTGCAGCGGGTTCTCACAGATACGCAGTATTTT. This gives the protein CASSLQRVLTDTQYF.

A remark on this clonotype: The conserved phenylalanine or tryptophan normally closing the CDR3 is absent here, so this likely arose from a read error. The rearrangement joins TRBV28 to TRBJ2-7, with a weak D call TRBD2 (5 bases). Per the germline V gene, CDR1 is MDHEN and CDR2 is SYDVKM. The CDR3 contains 12 residues. Trimming took 4 bases from V and 5 from J, leaving 9 bases between them. The CDR3 DNA is TGTGCCAGCAGTTCCGGGGTGCACGAGCAGTACCTC. This encodes CASSSGVHEQYL.

This clonotype was detected ten times or more. The chain uses TRBV6-1 and TRBJ1-6, with D possibly being TRBD1 (5 bases). V was shortened by 5 bases and J by 9 bases, with 17 bases between the two germline ends. Germline V lookup: CDR1 MNHNS, CDR2 SASEGT. The CDR3 is made up of 15 amino acids. This CDR3 reads CASSWGDSRTSPLHF. CDR3 nucleotide sequence: TGTGCCAGCAGTTGGGGTGACAGCCGGACTTCACCCCTCCACTTT.

This clonotype was found many times. The V and J genes are TRBV5-6 and TRBJ1-1; D gene unclear. Germline V gives CDR1 SGHDT, CDR2 YYEEEE. V lost 2 bases to trimming and J lost 0 bases, with 5 bases between them. The CDR3 covers 13 residues. In nucleotides, the CDR3 is TGTGCCAGCAGCTTACCGGTGAACACTGAAGCTTTCTTT. Translating it yields CASSLPVNTEAFF.

This clonotype was observed many times. V is TRBV27 and J is TRBJ2-7, with 11 bases matching TRBD2. The junction had 11 bases not matched to a gene; V was cut back by 7 bases and J by 3 bases. The CDR3 totals 16 residues. CDR1 is MNHEY and CDR2 is SMNVEV in the germline V gene (reference sequence). The CDR3 coding sequence is TGTGCCAGCATGTTCACTACTAGCGGGAGAGGCTACGAGCAGTACTTC. Its protein product is CASMFTTSGRGYEQYF.

This chain uses TRBV20-1 with TRBJ1-6; D remains unclear. There are 13 residues in the CDR3. Germline values: CDR1 DFQATT, CDR2 SNEGSKA (reference sequence). This CDR3 reads CIRRQEGDSPLHF. Here the CDR3 DNA reads TGCATTAGAAGGCAGGAGGGTGATTCACCCCTCCACTTT.

This clonotype was seen at least ten times. This chain joins TRBV27 and TRBJ1-5; D may be TRBD1 (5 bases). This CDR3 region has 18 residues. In germline, CDR1 is MNHEY, CDR2 SMNVEV (reference sequence). V lost 5 bases and J 1 base, leaving 21 bases between the germline ends. CDR3 in amino acids: CASSLRQPSDGSNQPQHF. In DNA form, the CDR3 reads TGTGCCAGCAGTCTGAGACAGCCCAGCGACGGAAGCAATCAGCCCCAGCATTTT.

This clonotype was seen many times. The chain has TRBV6-5 and TRBJ1-5; TRBD1 matches 10 bases. V trimming: 6 bases; J trimming: 6 bases; junction bases outside the gene matches: 5. The CDR3 consists of 14 residues. Germline V gene data show CDR1 as MNHEY and CDR2 as SVGAGI. CDR3 protein: CASRPDRGLQPQHF. CDR3 in DNA: TGTGCCAGCAGGCCCGACAGGGGGCTTCAGCCCCAGCATTTT.